The rows below give T cell receptor beta chains drawn from one sample of a study of regulatory T cells in long-lasting Graves disease. TCRdb passed the multiplex PCR reads through MiXCR, listing each CDR3 protein once. The sample yields roughly 500,000 distinct CDR3 sequences, less than 25% seen once. The sample was peripheral blood mononuclear cells (PBMCs), taken when the disease was refractory, from a patient treated with antithyroid drugs. The receptors derive from a female donor with Graves disease. CDR3s include the opening cysteine and the closing phenylalanine or tryptophan. A D gene is named only where the DNA matches it firmly. Clone size, where shown, is once, few, many, or a class for clones that have expanded.

V gene	clone size	J gene	CDR3 length	D gene	CDR3 DNA	CDR3 protein
TRBV15	few	TRBJ2-7	14	NA	TGTGCCACCAGCAGAGATCTACGGAACTACGAGCAGTACTTC	CATSRDLRNYEQYF
TRBV6-2/TRBV6-3	NA	TRBJ2-7	11	NA	TGTGCCAGTAGAGAGGGGGGCGAGCAGTACTTC	CASREGGEQYF
TRBV6-1	NA	TRBJ2-7	16	TRBD2	TGTGCCAGCAGCCTCCCCCCTAGCGGGAGCTCCTACGAGCAGTACTTC	CASSLPPSGSSYEQYF
TRBV12-3/TRBV12-4	NA	TRBJ2-7	14	NA	TGTGCCAGCACTCTAAGGGGGGTATCCTACGAGCAGTACTTC	CASTLRGVSYEQYF
TRBV6-2/TRBV6-3	few	TRBJ1-1	15	NA	TGTGCCAGCAGTTACTCGGTGGACCCGATTTTTGAAGCTTTCTTT	CASSYSVDPIFEAFF
TRBV9	NA	TRBJ1-5	15	NA	TGTGCCAGCAGCGTAGTGGGGGGTAGCAATCAGCCCCAGCATTTT	CASSVVGGSNQPQHF
TRBV6-1	NA	TRBJ2-1	15	NA	TGTGCCAGCAGTGAAGATTCGCCACAGTTCTACGAGCAGTTCTTC	CASSEDSPQFYEQFF
TRBV7-4	many	TRBJ1-5	18	NA	TGTGCCAGCAGCTTCCCCGTCCCTAAAGACGGCGACAATCAGCCCCAGCATTTT	CASSFPVPKDGDNQPQHF
TRBV7-2	few	TRBJ2-7	12	TRBD2	TGTGCCAGCAGCCATCCGGGGGGCGAGCAGTACTTC	CASSHPGGEQYF
TRBV6-1	many	TRBJ1-2	16	NA	TGTGCCAGCAGTGAATATCAGTCGATTTGGGGGTATGGCTACACCTTC	CASSEYQSIWGYGYTF
TRBV2	NA	TRBJ1-3	15	NA	TGTGCCAGCACTCCCATGGGGTTTTCGGGAAACACCATATATTTT	CASTPMGFSGNTIYF
TRBV5-1	NA	TRBJ1-4	14	NA	TGCGCCAGCAGCTTGGAAGGGGTATGGGAAAAACTGTTTTTT	CASSLEGVWEKLFF
TRBV30	NA	TRBJ2-7	14	NA	TGTGCCTGGAATTTCGGACACACTAGCTACGAGCAGTACTTC	CAWNFGHTSYEQYF
TRBV5-1	few	TRBJ2-7	13	TRBD2	TGCGCCAGCAGACTAGCGGCCTCCTACGAGCAGTACTTC	CASRLAASYEQYF
TRBV5-1	NA	TRBJ2-1	16	TRBD2	TGCGCCAGCAGCCCCCGGGCTAGCGGGAGTAAGAATGAGCAGTTCTTC	CASSPRASGSKNEQFF
TRBV28	many	TRBJ2-2	15	TRBD2	TGTGCCAGCAGTTTTTACGGGAGGCCCACCGGGGAGCTGTTTTTT	CASSFYGRPTGELFF
TRBV29-1	NA	TRBJ2-2	13	TRBD2	TGCAGCGTTGCCGCGGGAGGCACCGGGGAGCTGTTTTTT	CSVAAGGTGELFF
TRBV28	NA	TRBJ2-7	15	TRBD1	TGTGCCAGCAGTTTACGCGGGACAGGGGTCCGCCAGCAGTACTTC	CASSLRGTGVRQQYF